Presented here are 30 T cell receptor beta chains from one specimen sequenced in a study of shared clonotypes between healthy human individuals. Clones were sequenced by immunoSEQ multiplex PCR, and TCRdb holds only the in-frame ones, with some missing. The data contain roughly 1,000,000 clones, more than 75% of them seen just once; the ten biggest clones take up roughly 0.62%. Sequenced material: memory CD4+ T cells from PBMCs. Stated subset: CD45RA-negative fraction. The receptors derive from a man younger than 35 in good health. Some clones in this sample may be carry-over from other donors' samples.

This chain connects TRBV5-6 to TRBJ2-7; D gene ambiguous. The CDR3 loop spans 15 amino acids. Trimming stripped 4 bases from V and 7 bases from J, with 21 bases between. The V gene's germline CDR1 is SGHDT and CDR2 YYEEEE. CDR3 coding DNA: TGTGCCAGCAGCCAAGCCGGGTCCCCCCTACAAGAGCAGTACTTC. Amino acids: CASSQAGSPLQEQYF.

This clone showed up just a few times. The chain links TRBV30 to TRBJ2-1; D gene ambiguous. The CDR3 sequence is 11 residues long. Trimming cost V 0 bases and J 7 bases, with 4 bases left between them. Per the germline V gene, CDR1 is GTSNPN and CDR2 is SVGIG (reference sequence). The CDR3 DNA reads as TGTGCCTGGAGTGTTAGTAATGAGCAGTTCTTC. Amino acid sequence: CAWSVSNEQFF.

J is TRBJ2-5 and V is TRBV5-6; D is undetermined. The CDR3 sequence is 14 residues long. The V end was cut by 4 bases, the J end by 5 bases, with 15 bases between. The germline CDR1 and CDR2 sequences are SGHDT and YYEEEE. The chain's CDR3 is CASSALWREETQYF. CDR3 nucleotide sequence: TGTGCCAGCAGCGCTCTGTGGCGAGAGGAGACCCAGTACTTC.

This clone was recorded a few times. The V and J genes are TRBV4-1 and TRBJ2-7; TRBD1 matches 8 bases. This CDR3 comprises 13 residues. Trimming removed 4 bases from V and 9 bases from J; junction bases left unmatched: 8. The germline V gene has CDR1 MGHRA and CDR2 YSYEKL. The CDR3 protein is CASSLSQGAAQYF. The CDR3 DNA is TGCGCCAGCAGCCTGAGCCAGGGGGCTGCGCAGTACTTC.

The chain recombines TRBV28 with TRBJ1-2; 9 bases map to TRBD1. CDR3 length: 16 amino acids. With 5 bases clipped from V and 7 bases from J, the junction kept 14 bases outside the gene matches. Germline assignment: CDR1 MDHEN and CDR2 SYDVKM. CDR3 residues: CASSPNPGTGPIGYTF. For the CDR3, the DNA is TGTGCCAGCAGTCCCAACCCCGGGACAGGGCCTATTGGCTACACCTTC.

The chain employs TRBV7-6 and TRBJ1-4; a weak D match, TRBD1 (5 bases). V dropped 5 bases and J dropped 7 bases, with 23 bases sitting between them. The CDR3 is 17 amino acids. Germline CDR1 and CDR2: SGHVS and FNYEAQ. The DNA for the CDR3 is TGTGCCAGCAGCCGGGGCGCACGGAAGTCAAGGGGTGAAAAACTGTTTTTT. Amino acids: CASSRGARKSRGEKLFF.

The V and J genes are TRBV9 and TRBJ1-1; D is undetermined. CDR3 length: 14 residues. Trimming stripped 4 bases from V and 2 bases from J, with 12 bases between. The germline V gene encodes CDR1 SGDLS and CDR2 YYNGEE. DNA of the CDR3: TGTGCCAGCAGCCCGGACTTGGGTAACACTGAAGCTTTCTTT. This gives the protein CASSPDLGNTEAFF.

In regard to this clone: This could be a read error, since a much larger clone is one nucleotide away. The chain joins TRBV30 to TRBJ1-3; a weak D match, TRBD1 (5 bases). In germline, CDR1 is GTSNPN, CDR2 SVGIG (reference sequence). This CDR3 is 13 amino acids long. V shed 8 bases and J shed 4 bases, with 15 bases lying between them. The CDR3 coding sequence is TGTGCCCGGATGACAGAGTACGGAAACACCATATATTTT. This encodes CARMTEYGNTIYF.

The V call is TRBV6-6, the J call TRBJ1-3, with D possibly being TRBD1 (5 bases). V was trimmed by 5 bases and J by 2 bases, leaving 10 bases between them. Germline V lookup: CDR1 MNHNY, CDR2 SVGAGI (reference sequence). The CDR3 sequence is 14 residues long. The CDR3 DNA reads TGTGCCAGCAGTACCGCAGGGACTGGAAACACCATATATTTT. Translated, it gives CASSTAGTGNTIYF.

CDR3 DNA sequence: TGTGCCAGCACCTCCCGCGGGGGTACCGGGGAGCTGTTTTTT. Translated, it gives CASTSRGGTGELFF. The chain has TRBV2 and TRBJ2-2; TRBD2 matches at 7 bases. Trimming took 7 bases from V and 5 from J; bases not matched to a gene: 7. The CDR3 contains 14 residues. Germline V lookup: CDR1 SNHLY, CDR2 FYNNEI.

The CDR3 coding sequence is TGTGCCAGCAGCCCACGGGGAGGGACGGGGAACACTGAAGCTTTCTTT. This codes for CASSPRGGTGNTEAFF. This sequence joins TRBV9 and TRBJ1-1; TRBD1 is a possible D gene (5 bases). V gave up 4 bases and J gave up 1 base, with 17 bases separating them. The V gene's germline CDR1 is SGDLS and CDR2 YYNGEE. This CDR3 has 16 residues.

V and J are TRBV28 and TRBJ2-7, with TRBD2 identical over 7 bases. The V segment lost 8 bases and the J segment 0 bases; nucleotides outside the gene matches: 7. The CDR3 has 14 amino acids. Germline values: CDR1 MDHEN, CDR2 SYDVKM. The CDR3 nucleotides are TGTGCCAGCTTTGGCGGGGGTAGCTCCTACGAGCAGTACTTC. This sequence encodes CASFGGGSSYEQYF.

This sequence joins TRBV27 and TRBJ2-7; D gene uncertain. V was trimmed by 6 bases and J by 1 base, leaving 10 bases between them. The CDR3 covers 13 residues. Germline V gene data show CDR1 as MNHEY and CDR2 as SMNVEV (reference sequence). The CDR3 sequence: CASSRAVSYEQYF. The CDR3 DNA reads as TGTGCCAGCAGCCGGGCTGTGTCCTACGAGCAGTACTTC.

Only a few counts were recorded for this clone. A far larger clone is one base from this, pointing to a likely read error. The same CDR3 is also encoded by other DNA sequences in this sample. This sequence joins TRBV9 and TRBJ1-2, with D perhaps matching TRBD1 (5 bases). Germline CDR1 SGDLS, CDR2 YYNGEE. The CDR3 is 14 residues long. CDR3 in amino acids: CASSPPQGRTGYTF. Written as DNA, the CDR3 is TGCGCCAGCAGCCCTCCTCAGGGAAGAACTGGCTACACCTTC. Based on the CDR3 plus reference TRBV9 and TRBJ1-2, the full variable domain is DSGVTQTPKHLITATGQRVTLRCSPRSGDLSVYWYQQSLDQGLQFLIQYYNGEERAKGNILERFSAQQFPDLHSELNLSSLELGDSALYFCASSPPQGRTGYTFGSGTRLTVV.

The genes are TRBV6-5 and TRBJ1-2; D gene uncertain. Trimming shortened V by 2 bases and J by 2 bases, and 6 bases separated the two germline ends. In germline, CDR1 is MNHEY, CDR2 SVGAGI. CDR3 size: 13 residues. CDR3 coding DNA: TGTGCCAGCAGTTACCGGGAAAACTATGGCTACACCTTC. Translation: CASSYRENYGYTF.

Points on this clone: Other DNA sequences in the sample encode the same CDR3. The CDR3 region has the DNA TGCGCCAGCAGCAGCACAGGGGGAGGAGGAGAGACCCAGTACTTC. The encoded protein is CASSSTGGGGETQYF. The chain joins TRBV5-1 to TRBJ2-5, with TRBD1 matching 8 bases. V shed 4 bases, J shed 4 bases, and the junction held 9 bases outside the gene matches. CDR1 and CDR2 from the germline V gene are SGHRS and YFSETQ. This CDR3 is built from 15 residues.

This clone turned up a few times. CDR3 residues: CASSARGSTDTQYF. CDR3 in DNA: TGTGCCAGCAGCGCCCGAGGGAGCACAGATACGCAGTATTTT. The rearrangement links TRBV9 to TRBJ2-3; tentatively, D is TRBD2 (5 bases). This CDR3 region has 14 residues. Trimming took 3 bases from V and 0 from J, leaving 8 bases between them. Germline lookup yields CDR1 SGDLS and CDR2 YYNGEE.

J is TRBJ2-3 and V is TRBV5-4; the D call may be TRBD1 or TRBD2 (6 bases each). CDR1 is SGHNT and CDR2 is YYREEE in the germline V gene (reference sequence). CDR3 length: 15 residues. V lost 3 bases to trimming and J lost 6 bases, with 17 bases between them. The CDR3 bases are TGTGCCAGCAGCTCAAAGAGGGGGGAATACGATACGCAGTATTTT. Translated: CASSSKRGEYDTQYF.

V is TRBV7-9 and J is TRBJ1-2, with TRBD1 matching 7 bases. This CDR3 spans 13 amino acids. The junction had 2 bases not matched to a gene; V was cut back by 5 bases and J by 2 bases. CDR1 is SEHNR and CDR2 is FQNEAQ in the germline V gene (reference sequence). The CDR3 DNA is TGTGCCAGCAGCCCGACAGGGAACTATGGCTACACCTTC. Encoded protein: CASSPTGNYGYTF.

This chain uses TRBV10-3 with TRBJ2-1; D is unclear. Trimming stripped 2 bases from V and 6 bases from J, with 5 bases between. The CDR3 sequence is 12 residues long. The germline gives CDR1 ENHRY, CDR2 SYGVKD. The DNA of the CDR3 is TGTGCCATCAGTGAGGTCGTCAATGAGCAGTTCTTC. It is translated as CAISEVVNEQFF.

The V gene is TRBV6-6, the J gene TRBJ1-2, with D possibly being TRBD1 (6 bases). The CDR3 consists of 14 residues. CDR1 is MNHNY and CDR2 is SVGAGI in the germline V gene (reference sequence). V was pared by 4 bases and J by 5 bases, with 14 bases between. The CDR3 nucleotides read TGTGCCAGCAGTTTTTTGTCGGACAGATATGGCTACACCTTC. Its translation: CASSFLSDRYGYTF.

This clone was found a few times. This chain uses TRBV7-9 with TRBJ2-5; 14 bases match TRBD2. The CDR3 runs to 14 residues. Germline loops: CDR1 SEHNR, CDR2 FQNEAQ (reference sequence). The ends lost 5 bases at V and 10 bases at J; junction bases unmatched: 6. The CDR3 region has the DNA TGTGCCAGCAGCCCGGGACTAGCGGGAGAGGGCCAGTACTTC. This gives the protein CASSPGLAGEGQYF.

This sequence joins TRBV7-3 and TRBJ2-1, with 9 bases matching TRBD2. V trimming: 4 bases; J trimming: 6 bases; junction bases outside the gene matches: 7. Germline CDR1 reads SGHTA; CDR2 reads FQGTGA. The CDR3 runs 15 residues. CDR3 loop: CASSSRTSEANEQFF. The CDR3 bases are TGTGCCAGCAGCTCACGGACTAGCGAGGCCAATGAGCAGTTCTTC.

The chain joins TRBV6-6 to TRBJ1-1; D gene unclear. The germline V and J ends were trimmed by 8 bases and 4 bases, with 11 bases remaining between them. CDR3 size: 12 residues. From germline, CDR1 is MNHNY and CDR2 SVGAGI (reference sequence). CDR3 DNA sequence: TGTGCCAGCGGCCGGGGAGCCACTGAAGCTTTCTTT. Translated: CASGRGATEAFF.

This chain connects TRBV7-2 to TRBJ2-1; D unclear. Germline CDR1 reads SGHTA; CDR2 reads FQGNSA. This CDR3 has 13 amino acids. V gave up 2 bases and J gave up 6 bases, with 8 bases separating them. The CDR3 DNA sequence: TGTGCCAGCAGCTTAAGTCGATCCAATGAGCAGTTCTTC. It translates to CASSLSRSNEQFF.

As concerns this clone: An end of the junction differs from the germline gene, which may be a read error. The rearrangement links TRBV7-3 to TRBJ2-7, with a possible D match to TRBD1 (5 bases). Germline V gene data show CDR1 as SGHTA and CDR2 as FQGTGA. This CDR3 spans 13 amino acids. CDR3 bases: TGTGCCAGCAGCTTAGCTTATGACAGCCTAAGGGGCTTC. As protein: CASSLAYDSLRGF.

The chain couples TRBV30 to TRBJ2-7, with D perhaps TRBD1 or TRBD2 (6 bases each). Trimming removed 8 bases at V and 5 bases at J, with 16 bases between. CDR3 length: 12 amino acids. The V gene's germline CDR1 is GTSNPN and CDR2 SVGIG (reference sequence). CDR3 residues: CAGGDTGDEQYF. Written as DNA, the CDR3 is TGTGCCGGAGGGGACACGGGGGACGAGCAGTACTTC.

The chain employs TRBV30 and TRBJ2-5, with D tentatively TRBD2 (5 bases). Germline V gene data show CDR1 as GTSNPN and CDR2 as SVGIG (reference sequence). The germline V and J ends were trimmed by 0 bases and 5 bases, with 16 bases remaining between them. The CDR3 runs 15 residues. The DNA for the CDR3 is TGTGCCTGGAGTGTTCCAACTCCAAGGAGGGAGACCCAGTACTTC. As protein: CAWSVPTPRRETQYF.

The J gene is TRBJ2-3, the V gene TRBV7-2; 10 bases agree with TRBD2. The CDR3 runs to 14 residues. CDR1 and CDR2 (germline): SGHTA, FQGNSA. V shed 5 bases and J 12 bases; nucleotides not matched to a gene: 11. The CDR3 spells CASSPRTSGGFQYF. The CDR3 nucleotides are TGTGCCAGCAGCCCTCGGACTAGCGGAGGGTTTCAGTATTTT.

This chain connects TRBV29-1 to TRBJ1-5, with unresolved D. CDR1 is SQVTM, CDR2 ANQGSEA, per germline. V was cut by 6 bases and J by 5 bases, with 14 bases left in between. There are 13 residues in the CDR3. The CDR3 loop reads CSVQTGADQPQHF. The CDR3 nucleotides are TGCAGCGTCCAAACCGGAGCGGATCAGCCCCAGCATTTT.